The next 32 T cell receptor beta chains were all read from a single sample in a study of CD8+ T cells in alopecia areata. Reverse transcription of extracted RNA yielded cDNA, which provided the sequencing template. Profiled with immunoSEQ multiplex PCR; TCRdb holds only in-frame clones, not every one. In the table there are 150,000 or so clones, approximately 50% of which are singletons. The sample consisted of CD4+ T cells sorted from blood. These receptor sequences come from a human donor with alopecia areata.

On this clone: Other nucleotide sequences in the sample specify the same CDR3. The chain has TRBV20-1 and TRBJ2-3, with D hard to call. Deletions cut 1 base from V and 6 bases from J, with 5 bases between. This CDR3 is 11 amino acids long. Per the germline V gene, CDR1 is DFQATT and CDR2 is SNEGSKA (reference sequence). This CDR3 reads CSARGRDTQYF. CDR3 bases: TGCAGTGCTAGAGGACGCGATACGCAGTATTTT.

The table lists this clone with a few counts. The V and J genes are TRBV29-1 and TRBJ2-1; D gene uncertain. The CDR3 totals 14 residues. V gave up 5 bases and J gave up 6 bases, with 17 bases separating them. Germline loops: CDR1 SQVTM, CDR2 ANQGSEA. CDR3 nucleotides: TGCAGCGTTACCGGCTTCCCCTTTGGCAATGAGCAGTTCTTC. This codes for CSVTGFPFGNEQFF.

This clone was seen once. DNA for the CDR3: TGTGCCAGCGTTAATAGCGGGGCCCCCTACAATGAGCAGTTCTTC. Translation: CASVNSGAPYNEQFF. V is TRBV28 and J is TRBJ2-1; 8 bases are a match to TRBD2. After removal of 8 bases from V and 2 bases from J, the junction contained 8 bases not matched to a gene. Germline values: CDR1 MDHEN, CDR2 SYDVKM. The CDR3 contains 15 residues.

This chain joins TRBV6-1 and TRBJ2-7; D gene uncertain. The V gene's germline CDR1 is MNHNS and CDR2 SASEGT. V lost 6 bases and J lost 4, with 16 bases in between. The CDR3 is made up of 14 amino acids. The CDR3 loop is CASRTGFFDYEQYF. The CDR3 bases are TGTGCCAGCAGAACCGGATTTTTCGATTACGAGCAGTACTTC.

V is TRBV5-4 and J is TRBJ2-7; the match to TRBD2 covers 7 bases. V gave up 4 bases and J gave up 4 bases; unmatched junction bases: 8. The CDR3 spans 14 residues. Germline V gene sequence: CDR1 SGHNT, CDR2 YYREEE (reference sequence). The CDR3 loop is CASSPWGGSYEQYF. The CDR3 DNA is TGTGCCAGCAGCCCCTGGGGCGGGAGTTACGAGCAGTACTTC.

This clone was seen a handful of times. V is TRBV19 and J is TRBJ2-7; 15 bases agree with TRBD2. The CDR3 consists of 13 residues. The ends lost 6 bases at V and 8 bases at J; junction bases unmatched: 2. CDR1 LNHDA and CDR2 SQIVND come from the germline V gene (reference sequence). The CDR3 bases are TGTGCCAGTAGCGGGACTAGCGGGAGGAAGCAGTACTTC. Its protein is CASSGTSGRKQYF.

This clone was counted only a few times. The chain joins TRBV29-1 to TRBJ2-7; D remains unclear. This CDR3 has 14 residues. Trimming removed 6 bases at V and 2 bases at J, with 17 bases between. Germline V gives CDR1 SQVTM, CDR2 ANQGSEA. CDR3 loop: CSVTRTATPYEQYF. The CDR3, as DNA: TGCAGCGTCACCCGGACGGCTACCCCCTACGAGCAGTACTTC.

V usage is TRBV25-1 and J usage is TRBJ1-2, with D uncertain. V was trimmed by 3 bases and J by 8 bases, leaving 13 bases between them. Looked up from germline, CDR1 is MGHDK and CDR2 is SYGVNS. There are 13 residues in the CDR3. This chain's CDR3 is CASSEGNLGGYTF. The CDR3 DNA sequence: TGTGCCAGCAGTGAGGGGAACCTAGGGGGCTACACCTTC.

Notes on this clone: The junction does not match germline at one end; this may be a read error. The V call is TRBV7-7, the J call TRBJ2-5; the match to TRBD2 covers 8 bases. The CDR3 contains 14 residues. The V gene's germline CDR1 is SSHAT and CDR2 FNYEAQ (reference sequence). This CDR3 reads CASSPAGGAETQYF. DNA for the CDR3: TGTGCTAGCAGCCCCGCGGGAGGAGCAGAGACCCAGTACTTC.

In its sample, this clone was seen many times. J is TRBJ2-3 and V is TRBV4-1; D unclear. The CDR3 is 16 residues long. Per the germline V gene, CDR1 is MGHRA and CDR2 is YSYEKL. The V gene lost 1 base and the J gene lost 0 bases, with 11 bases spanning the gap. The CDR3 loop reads CASSQVNLVSTDTQYF. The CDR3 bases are TGCGCCAGCAGCCAAGTAAACCTAGTCAGCACAGATACGCAGTATTTT.

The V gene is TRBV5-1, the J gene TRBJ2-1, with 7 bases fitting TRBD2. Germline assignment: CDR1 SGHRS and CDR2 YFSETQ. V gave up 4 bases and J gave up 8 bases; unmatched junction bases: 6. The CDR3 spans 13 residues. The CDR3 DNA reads TGCGCCAGCAGCAGCCGGGAGGCGGATGAGCAGTTCTTC. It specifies CASSSREADEQFF. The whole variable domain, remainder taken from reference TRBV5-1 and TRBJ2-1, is KAGVTQTPRYLIKTRGQQVTLSCSPISGHRSVSWYQQTPGQGLQFLFEYFSETQRNKGNFPGRFSGRQFSNSRSEMNVSTLELGDSALYLCASSSREADEQFFGPGTRLTVL.

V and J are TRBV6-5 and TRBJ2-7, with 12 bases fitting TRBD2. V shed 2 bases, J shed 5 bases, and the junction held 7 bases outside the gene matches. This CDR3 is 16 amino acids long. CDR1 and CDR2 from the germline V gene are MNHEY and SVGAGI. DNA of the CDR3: TGTGCCAGCAGTTACCGACTAGCGGGAGTCATACACGAGCAGTACTTC. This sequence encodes CASSYRLAGVIHEQYF.

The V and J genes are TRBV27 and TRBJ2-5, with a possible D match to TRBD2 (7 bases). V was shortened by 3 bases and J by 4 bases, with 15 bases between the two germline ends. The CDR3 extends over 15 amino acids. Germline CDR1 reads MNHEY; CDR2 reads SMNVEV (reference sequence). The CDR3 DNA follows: TGTGCCAGCAGTTTCCAGCGGAGGGGGGGAGAGACCCAGTACTTC. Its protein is CASSFQRRGGETQYF.

In DNA form, the CDR3 reads TGTGCCAGCAGTAAAGGGGCCCTACTCCAAGAGACCCAGTACTTC. It translates to CASSKGALLQETQYF. The chain links TRBV7-9 to TRBJ2-5, with TRBD1 as a possible D gene (5 bases). V was shortened by 6 bases and J by 1 base, with 15 bases between the two germline ends. Germline values: CDR1 SEHNR, CDR2 FQNEAQ (reference sequence). The length of the CDR3 is 15 residues.

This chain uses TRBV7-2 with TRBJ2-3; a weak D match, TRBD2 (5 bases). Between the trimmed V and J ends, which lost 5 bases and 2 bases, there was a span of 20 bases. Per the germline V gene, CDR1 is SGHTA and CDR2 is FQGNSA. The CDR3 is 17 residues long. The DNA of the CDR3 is TGTGCCAGCAGCCTGGGAAGAGTTCCCGGGAACACAGATACGCAGTATTTT. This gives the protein CASSLGRVPGNTDTQYF. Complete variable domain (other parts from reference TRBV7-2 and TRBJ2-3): GAGVSQSPSNKVTEKGKDVELRCDPISGHTALYWYRQSLGQGLEFLIYFQGNSAPDKSGLPSDRFSAERTGGSVSTLTIQRTQQEDSAVYLCASSLGRVPGNTDTQYFGPGTRLTVL.

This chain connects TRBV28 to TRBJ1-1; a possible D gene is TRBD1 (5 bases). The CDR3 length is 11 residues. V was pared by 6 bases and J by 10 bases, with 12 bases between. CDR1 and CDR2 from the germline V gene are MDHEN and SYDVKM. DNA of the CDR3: TGTGCCAGCAGAAATTACCAGGGAGCTTTCTTT. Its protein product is CASRNYQGAFF.

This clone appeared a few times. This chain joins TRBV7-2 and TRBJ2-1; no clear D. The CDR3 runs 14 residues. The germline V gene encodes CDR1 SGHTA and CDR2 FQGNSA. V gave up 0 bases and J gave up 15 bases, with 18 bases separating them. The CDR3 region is CASSLAPRLSWPFF. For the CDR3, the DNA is TGTGCCAGCAGCTTAGCCCCCCGCCTATCTTGGCCGTTCTTC.

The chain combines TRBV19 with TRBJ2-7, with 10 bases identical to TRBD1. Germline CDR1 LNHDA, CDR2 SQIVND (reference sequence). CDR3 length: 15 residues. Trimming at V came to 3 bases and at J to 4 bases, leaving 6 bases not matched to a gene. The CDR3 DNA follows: TGTGCCAGTAGTATCACGACAGGGGGCGGGTACGAGCAGTACTTC. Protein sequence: CASSITTGGGYEQYF.

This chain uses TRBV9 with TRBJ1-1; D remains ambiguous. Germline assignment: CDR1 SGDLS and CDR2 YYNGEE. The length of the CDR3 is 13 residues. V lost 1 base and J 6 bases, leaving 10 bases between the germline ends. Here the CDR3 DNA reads TGTGCCAGCAGCGTATTTGCAACCTCTGAAGCTTTCTTT. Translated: CASSVFATSEAFF.

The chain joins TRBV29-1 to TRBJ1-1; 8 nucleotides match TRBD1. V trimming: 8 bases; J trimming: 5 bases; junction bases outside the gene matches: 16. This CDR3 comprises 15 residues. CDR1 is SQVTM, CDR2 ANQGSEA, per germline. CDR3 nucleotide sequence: TGCAGCACCTTGAAACCAGGACAGGGAGGAACTGAAGCTTTCTTT. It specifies CSTLKPGQGGTEAFF.

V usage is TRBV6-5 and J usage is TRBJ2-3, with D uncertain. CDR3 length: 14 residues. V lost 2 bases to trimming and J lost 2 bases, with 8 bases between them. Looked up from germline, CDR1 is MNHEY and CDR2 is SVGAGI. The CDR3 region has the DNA TGTGCCAGCAGTTACAGTGAATTCACAGATACGCAGTATTTT. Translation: CASSYSEFTDTQYF.

This CDR3 reads CATSRGGQKYNEQFF. CDR3 bases: TGTGCCACCAGCAGGGGAGGACAGAAATACAATGAGCAGTTCTTC. This rearrangement joins TRBV15 to TRBJ2-1; D may be TRBD1 or TRBD2 (6 bases each). V was pared by 3 bases and J by 4 bases, with 13 bases between. CDR3 length: 15 amino acids. The germline V gene has CDR1 LNHNV and CDR2 YYDKDF (reference sequence).

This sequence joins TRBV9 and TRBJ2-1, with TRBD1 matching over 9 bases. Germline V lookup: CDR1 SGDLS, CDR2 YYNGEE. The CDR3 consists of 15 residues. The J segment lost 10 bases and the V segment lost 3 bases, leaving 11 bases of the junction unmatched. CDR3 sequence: CASSGFLQGAGEQFF. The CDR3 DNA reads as TGTGCCAGCAGCGGATTCTTACAGGGGGCTGGGGAGCAGTTCTTC.

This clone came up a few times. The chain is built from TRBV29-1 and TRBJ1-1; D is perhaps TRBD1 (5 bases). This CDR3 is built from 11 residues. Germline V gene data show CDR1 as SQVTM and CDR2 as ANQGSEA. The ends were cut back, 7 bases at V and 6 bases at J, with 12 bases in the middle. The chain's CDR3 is CSAGGFAEAFF. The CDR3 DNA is TGCAGCGCTGGGGGTTTTGCTGAAGCTTTCTTT.

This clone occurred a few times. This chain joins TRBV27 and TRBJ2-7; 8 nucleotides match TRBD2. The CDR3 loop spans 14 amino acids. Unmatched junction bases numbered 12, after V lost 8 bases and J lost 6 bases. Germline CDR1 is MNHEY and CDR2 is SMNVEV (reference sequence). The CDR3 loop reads CASRQGAGAREQYF. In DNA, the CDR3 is TGTGCCAGCCGGCAGGGAGCGGGAGCTCGCGAGCAGTACTTC.

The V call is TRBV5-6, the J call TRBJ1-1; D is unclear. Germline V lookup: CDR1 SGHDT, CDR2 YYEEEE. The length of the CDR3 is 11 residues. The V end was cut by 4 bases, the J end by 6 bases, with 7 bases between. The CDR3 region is CASSREAEAFF. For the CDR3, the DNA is TGTGCCAGCAGCAGAGAGGCTGAAGCTTTCTTT.

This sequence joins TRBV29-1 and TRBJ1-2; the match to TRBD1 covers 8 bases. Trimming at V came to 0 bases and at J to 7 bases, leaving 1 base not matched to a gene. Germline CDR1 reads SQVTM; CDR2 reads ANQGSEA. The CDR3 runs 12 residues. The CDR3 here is CSVEDTGGGYTF. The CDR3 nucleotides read TGCAGCGTTGAAGATACAGGGGGTGGCTACACCTTC.

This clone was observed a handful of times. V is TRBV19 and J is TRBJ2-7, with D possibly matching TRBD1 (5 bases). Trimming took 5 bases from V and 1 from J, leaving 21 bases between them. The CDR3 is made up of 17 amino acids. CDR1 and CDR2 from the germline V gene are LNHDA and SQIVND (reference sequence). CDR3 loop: CASSSDLRQTPSYEQYF. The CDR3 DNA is TGTGCCAGTAGTTCCGACCTCCGACAGACCCCATCCTACGAGCAGTACTTC.

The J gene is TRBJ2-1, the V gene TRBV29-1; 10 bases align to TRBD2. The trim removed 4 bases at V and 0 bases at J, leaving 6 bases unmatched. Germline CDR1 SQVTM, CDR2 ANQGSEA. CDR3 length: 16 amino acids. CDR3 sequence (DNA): TGCAGCGTTGGCGCTAGCGGGGGAAGCTCCTACAATGAGCAGTTCTTC. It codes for CSVGASGGSSYNEQFF.

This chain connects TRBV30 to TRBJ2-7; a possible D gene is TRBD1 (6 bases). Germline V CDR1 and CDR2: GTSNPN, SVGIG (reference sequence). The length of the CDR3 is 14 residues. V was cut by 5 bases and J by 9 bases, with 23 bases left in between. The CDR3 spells CAWRISGSKGGQYF. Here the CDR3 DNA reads TGTGCCTGGCGAATCTCGGGCTCAAAAGGGGGGCAGTACTTC.

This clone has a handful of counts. The CDR3 DNA reads TGTGCCAGCAGCTTCTCAGGGGGCGATGAAAAACTGTTTTTT. It translates to CASSFSGGDEKLFF. The chain employs TRBV7-9 and TRBJ1-4, with 8 positions matching TRBD1. Germline CDR1 is SEHNR and CDR2 is FQNEAQ (reference sequence). The CDR3 runs to 14 residues. The V and J ends lost 3 bases and 6 bases, in that order; junction bases with no gene match: 3.

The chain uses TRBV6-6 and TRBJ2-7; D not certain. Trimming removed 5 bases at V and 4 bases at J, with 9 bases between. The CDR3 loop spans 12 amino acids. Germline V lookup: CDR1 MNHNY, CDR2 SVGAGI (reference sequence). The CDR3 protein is CASSLTAYEQYF. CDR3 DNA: TGTGCCAGCAGTCTAACAGCTTACGAGCAGTACTTC.